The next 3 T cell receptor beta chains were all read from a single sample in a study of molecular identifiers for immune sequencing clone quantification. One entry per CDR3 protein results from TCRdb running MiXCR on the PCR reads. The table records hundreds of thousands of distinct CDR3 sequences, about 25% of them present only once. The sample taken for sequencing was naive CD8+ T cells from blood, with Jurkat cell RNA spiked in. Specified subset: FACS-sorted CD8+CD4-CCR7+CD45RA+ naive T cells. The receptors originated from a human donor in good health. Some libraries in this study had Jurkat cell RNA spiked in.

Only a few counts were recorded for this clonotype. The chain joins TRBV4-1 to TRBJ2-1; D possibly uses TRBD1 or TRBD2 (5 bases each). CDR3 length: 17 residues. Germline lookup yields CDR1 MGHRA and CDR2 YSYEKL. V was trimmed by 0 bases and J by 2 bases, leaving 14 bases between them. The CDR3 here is CASSQDLGTATYNEQFF. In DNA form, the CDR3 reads TGCGCCAGCAGCCAAGATCTGGGGACGGCGACCTACAATGAGCAGTTCTTC.

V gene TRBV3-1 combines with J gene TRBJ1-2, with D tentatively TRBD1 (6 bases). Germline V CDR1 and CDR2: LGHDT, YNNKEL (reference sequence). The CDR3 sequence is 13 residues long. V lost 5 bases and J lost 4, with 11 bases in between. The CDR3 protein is CASSFGQLYGYTF. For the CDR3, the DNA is TGTGCCAGCAGCTTCGGACAGCTCTATGGCTACACCTTC.

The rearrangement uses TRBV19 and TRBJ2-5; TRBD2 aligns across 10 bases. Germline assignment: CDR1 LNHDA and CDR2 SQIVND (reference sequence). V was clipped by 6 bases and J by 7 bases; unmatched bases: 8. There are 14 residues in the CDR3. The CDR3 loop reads CASSTLAGIATQYF. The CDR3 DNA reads TGTGCCAGTAGCACACTAGCGGGGATTGCGACCCAGTACTTC.